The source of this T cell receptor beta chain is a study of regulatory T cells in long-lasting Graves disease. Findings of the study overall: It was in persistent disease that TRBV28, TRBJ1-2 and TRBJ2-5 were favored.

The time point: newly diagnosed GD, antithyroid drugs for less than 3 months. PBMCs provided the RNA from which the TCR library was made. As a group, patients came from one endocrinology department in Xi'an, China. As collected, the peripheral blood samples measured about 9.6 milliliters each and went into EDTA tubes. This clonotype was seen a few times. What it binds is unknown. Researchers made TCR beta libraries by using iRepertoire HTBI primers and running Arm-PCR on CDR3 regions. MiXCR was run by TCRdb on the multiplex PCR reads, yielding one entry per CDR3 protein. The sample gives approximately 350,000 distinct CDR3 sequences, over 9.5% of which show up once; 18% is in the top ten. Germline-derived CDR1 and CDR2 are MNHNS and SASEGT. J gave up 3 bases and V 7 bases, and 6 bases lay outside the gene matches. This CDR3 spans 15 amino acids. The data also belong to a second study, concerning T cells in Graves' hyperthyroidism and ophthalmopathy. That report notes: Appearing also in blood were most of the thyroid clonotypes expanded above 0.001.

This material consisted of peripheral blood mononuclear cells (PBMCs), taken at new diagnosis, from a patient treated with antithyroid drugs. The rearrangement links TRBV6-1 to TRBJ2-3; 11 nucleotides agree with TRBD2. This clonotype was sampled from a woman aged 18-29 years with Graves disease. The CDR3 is CASKLLAGETDTQYF. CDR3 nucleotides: TGTGCCAGCAAGCTACTAGCGGGAGAAACAGATACGCAGTATTTT.